This is a list of T cell receptor beta chains from one sample in a study of regulatory T cells in long-lasting Graves disease. TCRdb itself ran the multiplex PCR reads through MiXCR, one entry per CDR3 protein. In the table there are 400,000 to 550,000 distinct CDR3 sequences, 14% to 15% of which are singletons. These data are also associated with another study on T cells in Graves' hyperthyroidism and ophthalmopathy.

The sequenced sample was peripheral blood mononuclear cells (PBMCs), obtained at new diagnosis, from a patient treated with antithyroid drugs. All receptors come from a woman in her twenties or thirties with Graves disease. Both conserved end residues are part of each CDR3. D genes are given only for firm matches. Clone size appears in some rows only: once, few, many, or a class for an expanded clone.

>TRBJ2-7|few|TRBV28|-
CASRGPHSSYEQYF
>TRBJ2-7|few|TRBV6-1|TRBD1
CASGFRDRGREQYF
>TRBJ1-2|few|TRBV27|-
CASSLSYSIGNYGYTF
>TRBJ1-5|-|TRBV6-1|-
CASGRDRGQPQHF
>TRBJ2-5|-|TRBV12-5|TRBD2
CASGLTSGSRRGETQYF
>TRBJ1-4|few|TRBV25-1|-
CASKLDGEKLFF
>TRBJ1-5|-|TRBV6-1|-
CASSEVGGYNQPQHF
>TRBJ2-7|few|TRBV6-1|-
CASKGSDKRPYEQYF
>TRBJ2-3|many|TRBV20-1|TRBD2
CSSGSLTDTQYF
>TRBJ2-1|many|TRBV2|TRBD2
CASSGLAATTSYNEQFF
>TRBJ2-1|once|TRBV7-2|-
CASSSPQSGHQFF
>TRBJ1-5|many|TRBV12-3/TRBV12-4|-
CASGQQGGSNQPQHF
>TRBJ1-3|-|TRBV6-1|-
CASSENTIYF
>TRBJ2-5|many|TRBV5-5|TRBD2
CASSLGGRYQETQYF
>TRBJ2-7|few|TRBV4-2|-
CASSQVQRGPRYEQYF
>TRBJ1-1|many|TRBV3-1|-
CASSQKSNTEAFF
>TRBJ2-1|many|TRBV7-9|-
CASSPVVNEQFF
>TRBJ1-1|many|TRBV3-1|-
CASSQDLSREAFF
>TRBJ2-7|many|TRBV29-1|-
CSVEVDRKYEQYF
>TRBJ1-4|many|TRBV12-3/TRBV12-4|TRBD1
CASSFAGTGDEKLFF
>TRBJ2-4|-|TRBV20-1|-
CSAAREVFQGNIQYF
>TRBJ2-5|few|TRBV18|-
CASSPQGFPETQYF
>TRBJ2-5|many|TRBV12-3/TRBV12-4|-
CASSLAGAMETQYF
>TRBJ1-1|many|TRBV7-3|-
CASSLTGADTEAFF
>TRBJ2-5|many|TRBV12-3/TRBV12-4|-
CASRRAVQETQYF
>TRBJ2-1|-|TRBV12-3/TRBV12-4|-
CASRGRNEQFF
>TRBJ2-3|many|TRBV2|TRBD2
CASSESGSSPQYF
>TRBJ2-4|-|TRBV18|-
CASSANIIAKNIQYF
>TRBJ2-1|many|TRBV29-1|-
CSQTGGQGNEQFF
>TRBJ1-1|few|TRBV19|-
CASFRGLGTEAFF
>TRBJ1-5|-|TRBV20-1|TRBD1
CSAERGLNQPQHF
>TRBJ2-1|-|TRBV12-3/TRBV12-4|-
CASSPLGRELTKQFF
>TRBJ1-4|-|TRBV18|-
CASSHSAQKTNEKLFF
>TRBJ1-2|many|TRBV28|-
CASSFVGDEEYGYTF
>TRBJ2-1|few|TRBV14|TRBD1
CASRPTGGSSYNEQFF
>TRBJ2-2|few|TRBV5-1|TRBD2
CASMEGLAANTGELFF
>TRBJ1-5|many|TRBV28|-
CASSPQQDFRYSNQPQHF
>TRBJ2-7|-|TRBV4-1|TRBD2
CASSQERGGRRYEQYF
>TRBJ2-2|many|TRBV6-1|-
CASESGLNTGELFF
>TRBJ2-3|once|TRBV2|TRBD2
CASSELASGSLDTQYF
>TRBJ2-1|many|TRBV11-2|-
CASSLTINEQFF
>TRBJ1-2|-|TRBV10-3|TRBD1
CAILDREGSYTF
>TRBJ2-5|many|TRBV15|TRBD2
CATSRVIAGEETQYF
>TRBJ1-2|few|TRBV7-9|-
CASSLASGADYGYTF
>TRBJ1-1|many|TRBV11-2|-
CASSWFGNTEAFF
>TRBJ2-3|many|TRBV18|-
CASSPLDGRGDTQYF
>TRBJ1-5|many|TRBV2|-
CASSAAGRDQPQHF
>TRBJ2-3|many|TRBV10-1|-
CASSEASAADTQYF
>TRBJ2-7|many|TRBV20-1|TRBD2
CSAPGWRGSYEQYF
>TRBJ2-1|many|TRBV27|-
CASSLSAFGVLEQFF